The next 27 T cell receptor beta chains were all read from a single sample in a study of T cell clonality in common variable immunodeficiency. Study results and caveats: Fewer deletions and N-nucleotide insertions were reportedly seen in common variable immunodeficiency TCR beta sequences.

Produced via immunoSEQ multiplex PCR; TCRdb's table is partial and in-frame only. The record shows about 17,000 clones for this sample, with no singletons present. These receptors have no identified antigens. The specimen sequenced was peripheral blood mononuclear cells. All receptors come from a human donor with common variable immunodeficiency.

This clone is medium-sized (0.01 to 0.1%) within its sample. CDR3 region: CASKLDSFNEQYF. Incomplete CDR3 DNA: TGTGCCAGCAAACTCGACAGTTTCAACGAG. The chain carries TRBV6-2 or TRBV6-3 and TRBJ2-7, with D tentatively TRBD1 (5 bases). Read sequence stops 3 residues before the CDR3 end, and the germline J gene provides the missing end. Germline CDR1 reads MNHEY; CDR2 reads SVGEGT. The V gene lost 7 bases and the J gene lost 5 bases, with 15 bases spanning the gap. The CDR3 sequence is 13 residues long.

This clone was recorded at least ten times. The read ends 3 residues before the CDR3 terminus; that terminus is restored from the germline J gene. The J gene is TRBJ2-3, the V gene TRBV7-2; 12 bases are a match to TRBD2. Germline V gives CDR1 SGHTA, CDR2 FQGNSA. This CDR3 comprises 16 residues. Trimming at V came to 0 bases and at J to 4 bases, leaving 2 bases not matched to a gene. The CDR3 sequence is CASSLALAGGADTQYF. The DNA read from the CDR3 is TGTGCCAGCAGCTTAGCTCTAGCGGGAGGGGCAGATACG.

A remark on this clone: The read ends 3 residues shy of where the CDR3 ends; the end is completed using the germline J gene. J is TRBJ2-5 and V is TRBV18; tentatively, D is TRBD2 (5 bases). The germline V and J ends were trimmed by 2 bases and 3 bases, with 10 bases remaining between them. CDR1 KGHSH and CDR2 LQKENI come from the germline V gene. This CDR3 has 14 residues. CDR3 amino acids: CASSPGIGEETQYF. The CDR3 DNA, read in part, is TGTGCCAGCTCACCAGGTATCGGGGAAGAGACC.

This clone was seen repeatedly, ten times or more. The read ends 3 residues shy of where the CDR3 ends; the end is completed using the germline J gene. This rearrangement joins TRBV20-1 to TRBJ2-4; 8 positions agree with TRBD1. Germline values: CDR1 DFQATT, CDR2 SNEGSKA (reference sequence). The V and J ends lost 8 bases and 8 bases, in that order; junction bases with no gene match: 5. This CDR3 spans 11 amino acids. The chain's CDR3 is CSTQGADIQYF. CDR3 bases read: TGCAGTACCCAGGGGGCTGACATT.

This clone was detected a few times. The missing CDR3 end, 3 residues past where the read stops, is filled in from the germline J gene. The genes are TRBV5-1 and TRBJ2-3, with TRBD2 identical over 8 bases. This CDR3 spans 18 amino acids. Trimming cost V 1 base and J 1 base; bases outside gene matches: 11. The germline V gene has CDR1 SGHRS and CDR2 YFSETQ. The CDR3 DNA, read in part, is TGCGCCAGCAGCTTGTACGGTAGCGGGGCTTCGGGCACAGATACG. The encoded protein is CASSLYGSGASGTDT. From start to end, the CDR3 is CASSLYGSGASGTDTQYF.

In this sample, this clone turned up many times. The read ends 3 residues shy of where the CDR3 ends; the end is completed using the germline J gene. The same CDR3 arises from other DNA sequences in this sample as well. The V and J genes are TRBV19 and TRBJ1-1; D gene ambiguous. This CDR3 is 13 amino acids long. Germline V gene sequence: CDR1 LNHDA, CDR2 SQIVND (reference sequence). V dropped 3 bases and J dropped 1 base, with 6 bases sitting between them. Here the CDR3 reads CASSITRNTEAFF. The CDR3 DNA, read in part, is TGTGCCAGTAGTATTACAAGGAACACTGAA.

Note on this clone: The CDR3 goes on 3 residues after the read ends, and that part is filled in from the germline J gene. The chain carries TRBV2 and TRBJ2-3; TRBD1 matches 7 bases. This CDR3 region has 17 residues. Trimming cost V 5 bases and J 2 bases; bases outside gene matches: 13. The germline CDR1 and CDR2 sequences are SNHLY and FYNNEI. This CDR3 is CASSPSFRQGYTDTQYF. The CDR3 bases that were read are TGTGCCAGCAGTCCTTCTTTCCGACAGGGCTACACAGATACG.

This clone has a handful of counts. The CDR3 end lies 3 residues beyond the end of the read and is filled in from the germline J gene. The chain has TRBV7-9 and TRBJ1-2; TRBD1 aligns across 8 bases. Germline V CDR1 and CDR2: SEHNR, FQNEAQ (reference sequence). J gave up 4 bases and V 3 bases, and 4 bases lay outside the gene matches. The CDR3 has 14 amino acids. The CDR3 spells CASSLAGQGYGYTF. The DNA read from the CDR3 is TGTGCCAGCAGCTTGGCAGGACAGGGCTATGGC.

This clone was detected only a few times. The read ends 3 residues shy of where the CDR3 ends; the end is completed using the germline J gene. The chain links TRBV13 to TRBJ2-1; 9 bases are shared with TRBD2. CDR1 is PRHDT and CDR2 is FYEKMQ in the germline V gene (reference sequence). CDR3 size: 18 residues. Trimming removed 5 bases from V and 3 bases from J; junction bases left unmatched: 14. CDR3 bases read: TGTGCCAGCAGCCGGCGGGTCGTAGCGGGAGTCGACTACAATGAG. This codes for CASSRRVVAGVDYNE. The complete CDR3 sequence is CASSRRVVAGVDYNEQFF.

There are a few counts of this clone. The DNA ends 3 residues before the CDR3 does, and the rest of the CDR3 is filled in from the germline J gene. V gene TRBV20-1 combines with J gene TRBJ2-1; D may be TRBD2 (7 bases). There are 15 residues in the CDR3. Between the trimmed V and J ends, which lost 0 bases and 6 bases, there was a span of 15 bases. Per germline, CDR1 DFQATT and CDR2 SNEGSKA (reference sequence). CDR3 DNA (partial): TGCAGTGCTAGAGATTTAGGGGGGGGCCGCAATGAG. The encoded protein is CSARDLGGGRNE. The CDR3, in full, reads CSARDLGGGRNEQFF.

Note on this clone: The CDR3 end falls 3 residues outside the read, so it is completed with the germline J gene. This chain links TRBV19 with TRBJ1-5; perhaps TRBD1 as D (5 bases). This CDR3 comprises 14 residues. CDR1 is LNHDA, CDR2 SQIVND, per germline (reference sequence). V was trimmed by 4 bases and J by 9 bases, leaving 16 bases between them. CDR3 bases read: TGTGCCAGTAGTAGTGGGGGGGACTTTGGGCCC. Translating gives CASSSGGDFGP. In full, the CDR3 reads CASSSGGDFGPQHF.

Worth noting for this clone: The DNA ends 3 residues before the CDR3 does, and the rest of the CDR3 is filled in from the germline J gene. The chain links TRBV7-6 to TRBJ2-1; 8 positions match TRBD1. Per the germline V gene, CDR1 is SGHVS and CDR2 is FNYEAQ. The CDR3 length is 16 residues. Losses at the gene ends were 5 bases for V and 9 bases for J; bases not matched to a gene: 15. The CDR3 DNA, read in part, is TGTGCCAGCAGCAGCCGGACAGGGAATCTTGTAGGTGAG. Protein product: CASSSRTGNLVGE. In full, the CDR3 reads CASSSRTGNLVGEQFF.

Comments on this clone: The CDR3 is cut off 3 residues early in the read; its end comes from the germline J gene. The chain links TRBV7-6 to TRBJ2-5; possible D gene TRBD1, 7 bases. The CDR3 spans 17 residues. Germline CDR1 is SGHVS and CDR2 is FNYEAQ. V lost 2 bases and J lost 5, with 21 bases in between. CDR3 amino acids: CASSLSTRGQPGETQYF. The CDR3 DNA, read in part, is TGTGCCAGCAGCTTATCGACTAGGGGACAGCCCGGGGAGACC.

The CDR3 sequence: CASIWRANTGELFF. The DNA read from the CDR3 is TGTGCCAGTATTTGGAGGGCCAACACCGGGGAG. V is TRBV19 and J is TRBJ2-2, with a possible D match to TRBD2 (6 bases). The sequenced fragment ends 3 residues before the CDR3 boundary, so the rest is inferred from the germline J gene. CDR1 and CDR2 (germline): LNHDA, SQIVND (reference sequence). This CDR3 comprises 14 residues. With 7 bases removed from V and 2 bases from J, the gap between germline ends came to 11 bases. Looking up the rest from reference TRBV19 and TRBJ2-2 gives the full variable domain: DGGITQSPKYLFRKEGQNVTLSCEQNLNHDAMYWYRQDPGQGLRLIYYSQIVNDFQKGDIAEGYSVSREKKESFPLTVTSAQKNPTAFYLCASIWRANTGELFFGEGSRLTVL.

In this sample, this clone turned up a few times. The sequenced CDR3 bases are TGCGCCAGCAGGGGCCGGGGGGCGTCTAACTATGGC. The encoded protein is CASRGRGASNYG. The entire CDR3 reads CASRGRGASNYGYTF. V gene TRBV5-1 combines with J gene TRBJ1-2; D perhaps matches TRBD1 (6 bases). The read gets to within 3 residues of the CDR3 end, and the germline J gene fills in the rest. V was cut by 5 bases and J by 0 bases, with 14 bases left in between. Germline V gene data show CDR1 as SGHRS and CDR2 as YFSETQ. The length of the CDR3 is 15 residues.

With respect to this clone: The read falls 3 residues short of the CDR3 end, and the missing part is taken from the germline J gene. The rearrangement joins TRBV19 to TRBJ1-5; 8 bases agree with TRBD1. CDR3 length equals 15 residues. Germline loops: CDR1 LNHDA, CDR2 SQIVND (reference sequence). Trimming removed 6 bases from V and 5 bases from J; junction bases left unmatched: 9. The part of the CDR3 DNA that was read is TGTGCCAGTAGCCCCCCTGGACAGGGACATCAGCCC. Its translation is CASSPPGQGHQP. The entire CDR3 reads CASSPPGQGHQPQHF.

This clone was picked up a small number of times. The CDR3 is cut off 3 residues early in the read; its end comes from the germline J gene. The chain employs TRBV6-1 and TRBJ1-2; possible D gene TRBD1, 6 bases. The germline gives CDR1 MNHNS, CDR2 SASEGT. Trimming took off 1 base at V and 5 bases at J, with 17 bases between the two ends. This CDR3 has 16 residues. The part of the CDR3 DNA that was read is TGTGCCAGCAGTGAAGTGGGGGGGGCGCGGTGGTATGGC. Translated: CASSEVGGARWYG. The CDR3 as a whole reads CASSEVGGARWYGYTF.

In the case of this clone: The read terminates 3 residues before the CDR3 end, so the remaining end is supplied by the germline J gene. The chain couples TRBV6-1 to TRBJ2-1; D possibly corresponds to TRBD2 (6 bases). The CDR3 sequence is 15 residues long. CDR1 is MNHNS and CDR2 is SASEGT in the germline V gene. The V gene lost 1 base and the J gene lost 1 base, with 8 bases spanning the gap. The CDR3 bases that were read are TGTGCCAGCAGTGAAGGGCTAGCGTCCTACAATGAG. It is translated as CASSEGLASYNE. The CDR3, in full, reads CASSEGLASYNEQFF.

A word on this clone: The read halts 3 residues ahead of the CDR3 end, with the missing end drawn from the germline J gene. The chain has TRBV19 and TRBJ1-2; no reliable D call. CDR3 length: 15 amino acids. Per germline, CDR1 LNHDA and CDR2 SQIVND (reference sequence). V lost 3 bases and J 0 bases, leaving 11 bases between the germline ends. CDR3 residues: CASSIVGRPNYGYTF. CDR3 bases read: TGTGCCAGTAGTATCGTTGGCAGGCCTAACTATGGC.

In its sample, this clone was seen many times. The CDR3 is CASSHGLAETYEQYF. Incomplete CDR3 DNA: TGCGCCAGCAGCCACGGTTTAGCGGAGACCTACGAG. The V call is TRBV5-1, the J call TRBJ2-7; possibly TRBD2 for D (6 bases). The read terminates 3 residues before the CDR3 end, so the remaining end is supplied by the germline J gene. The CDR3 extends over 15 amino acids. Trimming pared 4 bases from V and 2 bases from J, leaving 16 bases between. The V gene's germline CDR1 is SGHRS and CDR2 YFSETQ.

In the case of this clone: The read ends 3 residues before the CDR3 terminus; that terminus is restored from the germline J gene. This sequence joins TRBV7-3 and TRBJ2-1; 14 bases agree with TRBD2. Germline loops: CDR1 SGHTA, CDR2 FQGTGA. With V trimmed by 5 bases and J by 4 bases, 7 bases remained unmatched. CDR3 length: 17 residues. The DNA read from the CDR3 is TGTGCCAGCAGCCGAAGAGGGACTAGCGGGGGTTACAATGAG. It encodes CASSRRGTSGGYNE. The whole CDR3 sequence is CASSRRGTSGGYNEQFF.

About this clone: The read ends 3 residues shy of where the CDR3 ends; the end is completed using the germline J gene. This sequence joins TRBV7-9 and TRBJ1-6; 7 bases are a match to TRBD1. CDR1 SEHNR and CDR2 FQNEAQ come from the germline V gene (reference sequence). The CDR3 has 15 residues. With 5 bases clipped from V and 7 bases from J, the junction kept 8 bases outside the gene matches. CDR3 bases read: TGTGCCAGCAGCATCAGGGGGTATGGGAATTCACCC. Protein product: CASSIRGYGNSP. The full-length CDR3 reads as CASSIRGYGNSPLHF.

This clone appeared a few times. The read terminates 3 residues before the CDR3 end, so the remaining end is supplied by the germline J gene. The gene calls are TRBV18 and TRBJ2-2; the match to TRBD2 covers 11 bases. With V trimmed by 6 bases and J by 0 bases, 3 bases remained unmatched. The CDR3 is 16 amino acids. Germline CDR1 is KGHSH and CDR2 is LQKENI. The CDR3 is CASSLTSGANTGELFF. The covered CDR3 bases are TGTGCCAGCTCCTTGACTAGCGGGGCGAACACCGGGGAG. The full variable domain, in which reference TRBV18 and TRBJ2-2 provide the parts outside the CDR3, is NAGVMQNPRHLVRRRGQEARLRCSPMKGHSHVYWYRQLPEEGLKFMVYLQKENIIDESGMPKERFSAEFPKEGPSILRIQQVVRGDSAAYFCASSLTSGANTGELFFGEGSRLTVL.

This clone was recorded at least ten times. The read comes to an end 3 residues before the CDR3 does, leaving the germline J gene to fill in the end. This rearrangement joins TRBV5-1 to TRBJ2-5; 7 bases are a match to TRBD1. Germline V gene data show CDR1 as SGHRS and CDR2 as YFSETQ. Losses at the gene ends were 0 bases for V and 1 base for J; bases not matched to a gene: 0. The CDR3 covers 14 residues. The DNA read from the CDR3 is TGCGCCAGCAGCTTGGCAGGGGGCCAAGAGACC. Its translation: CASSLAGGQET. The whole CDR3 protein is CASSLAGGQETQYF.

About this clone: Read data end 3 residues before the CDR3 end; the end is taken from the germline J gene. This chain connects TRBV7-9 to TRBJ1-2; unclear D gene. The V end was cut by 5 bases, the J end by 7 bases, with 11 bases between. Looked up from germline, CDR1 is SEHNR and CDR2 is FQNEAQ (reference sequence). CDR3 size: 12 residues. The sequenced CDR3 bases are TGTGCCAGCAGCCCGACTCAAGGTGGC. Translated, it gives CASSPTQGG. The whole CDR3 sequence reads CASSPTQGGYTF.

On this clone: The sequence runs out 3 residues before the end of the CDR3; the remainder is reconstructed from the germline J gene. The chain joins TRBV19 to TRBJ1-1; TRBD1 might be the D (5 bases). CDR3 length: 13 residues. Germline loops: CDR1 LNHDA, CDR2 SQIVND (reference sequence). The V gene lost 4 bases and the J gene lost 7 bases, with 13 bases spanning the gap. The CDR3 region is CASSTTQAREAFF. The part of the CDR3 DNA that was read is TGTGCCAGTAGTACTACACAGGCCCGTGAA.

This clone appeared a few times. The read ends 3 residues before the CDR3 terminus; that terminus is restored from the germline J gene. This chain uses TRBV19 with TRBJ1-2; 7 bases map to TRBD1. In germline, CDR1 is LNHDA, CDR2 SQIVND (reference sequence). The CDR3 runs to 14 residues. With 5 bases clipped from V and 2 bases from J, the junction kept 5 bases outside the gene matches. CDR3 sequence: CASSRRDSNYGYTF. CDR3 DNA, as far as it was read: TGTGCCAGTAGTCGCCGGGACAGCAACTATGGC.